Reported below is one T cell receptor beta chain. This clonotype was seen a few times. No antigen is known for it. No base qualities exist here, and no much larger clone lies one base off it. Library preparation was by 5' RACE. Sequencing was performed on an Illumina HiSeq 2500. The second PCR ran for about 6 to 11 cycles and used a J-beta primer mix along with a sample-barcoded 5' primer. A template-switch 5' adaptor carrying 12 random nucleotides introduced a unique molecular identifier onto each TCR beta cDNA molecule. At least 2.5 million CDR3-containing paired-end reads were obtained from each sample. First-strand cDNA was synthesized from all RNA with the Mint cDNA synthesis kit, primed by a TRBC-specific oligonucleotide. Following uracil-DNA glycosylase treatment, all cDNA underwent a first 18-cycle PCR with the universal primers M1SS and BC2_uni_R. In the authors' own workflow: Each sample was normalized by randomly selecting 1 million high-quality reads, each carrying a distinct molecular identifier. Instead of being binned into consensus sequences, reads with shared molecular identifiers were discarded. CDR3 identification, clonotype clustering and error correction used MiTCR with a Q25 quality threshold and the strictest error-elimination algorithm. A nonparametric unseen species model with Euler transformation was used to estimate lower-bound total TCR beta diversity. TCRdb handled the public reads itself, with Q25 trimming in fastp and clone calling in MiXCR, and kept productive beta chains. Every CDR3 protein is listed once, alongside the most common genes and DNA of its rows. These V and J calls originate from TCRdb's pipeline instead of the authors' own analysis. A total of about 640,000 distinct CDR3 sequences appear in this sample, roughly 50% of them only once. The top ten clones comprise more than 35% of the sample.

CDR1 and CDR2 were assigned from the germline V gene (reference sequence) as DFQATT and SNEGSKA. V is pared back by 3 bases and J by 7 bases, with 12 bases lying between the germline termini. The CDR3 runs 12 residues from the cysteine to the phenylalanine. The entry retains the CDR3 DNA only, 36 bases that are in frame from base 1. This record belongs to a study of blood T cells in healthy people across ages (dated by TCRdb to between 2015 and 2016). Notes on the research overall: In model experiments, template switching captured about one uniquely barcoded TCR beta cDNA molecule for every two T cells. Four age groups were formed from the donors: young (average approximately 15 years), middle-aged (less than 40), aged (about 68) and long-lived (more than 75). To avoid experimental bias, donors of different ages were randomly spread across the sequencing lanes. Using the same blood draw, the study looked at two additional independent replicas of 1 million unique cDNA reads for two donors, one aged 18 to 30 and the other aged 80 or older. Age-related changes in TCR beta repertoire diversity were measured in the study by deep sequencing normalized with unique cDNA molecular identifiers. Overall results and qualifications from the work: Estimates of total diversity based on one million sequenced T cells were regarded as lower bounds and as underestimates. The CMV infection status of donors was not known, potentially confounding age-related changes in expanded clonotypes. Observed TCR beta diversity per million T cells fell roughly linearly with age, and a significant reduction was already apparent by age around 40. Observed TCR beta diversity correlated strongly with the percentage of naive T cells measured by flow cytometry. Bulk unsorted PBMC profiling prevented conclusive comparison of naive and antigen-experienced compartments. The long-lived group showed more naive CD4+ T cells, fewer expanded clones and increased TCR diversity than the aged group, suggesting age selection.

The donors were some 39 Caucasian individuals from Russia, aged roughly 6 to 100 years, who were systemically healthy. About 10 milliliters of peripheral blood were collected from each donor into EDTA-treated Vacutainer tubes. Ficoll-Paque density-gradient centrifugation was used to isolate PBMCs, with at least 7 million obtained per sample. Trizol reagent was used to extract total RNA from the PBMCs, yielding at least 5 micrograms per sample. For every donor, flow cytometry on a PBMC aliquot measured the percentage of naive CD45RAhigh/CD27high T cells. The chain employs TRBV20-1 and TRBJ1-2, with the identity of the D gene unclear. The specimen sequenced was blood. The origin of this receptor is a man in his sixties in good health. The nucleotide sequence reads TGCAGTGCTAGCGACCAAACCAGTGGCTACACCTTC. Translation gives CSASDQTSGYTF.